This T cell receptor beta chain was identified during a study of T cells after yellow fever vaccination. Whole-study findings and limits: The secondary response peaked faster, at day 5 versus 15, but was weaker.

This CDR3 has 12 amino acids. Trimming removed 4 bases from V and 14 bases from J, with 12 bases in between. Germline CDR1 reads LGHDT; CDR2 reads YNNKEL (reference sequence). A note on this clonotype: The antigen is undetermined.

For TCR, cDNA came from 5'RACE template switching, which added a universal primer site and UMIs. Each CDR3 protein gets one entry after TCRdb re-called the 5' RACE reads with MiXCR. Found here are nearly 550,000 distinct CDR3 sequences, roughly a fifth of them singletons; the top ten hold approximately 15%. The chain combines TRBV3-1 with TRBJ1-6; D not resolved. The TCR comes from a man aged 25 to 40 who received the YFV17D yellow fever vaccine. This specimen was PBMCs, taken 15 days after the yellow fever booster vaccination. The CDR3 spells CASSLPGMALHF. The CDR3, as DNA: TGTGCCAGCAGCCTTCCGGGGATGGCCCTCCACTTT.